This T cell receptor (beta chain) was profiled in a study of cytomegalovirus exposure and HLA in healthy donors. Findings and limits, study-wide: The dataset shows that most TCR sequences were rare, while some public TCRs occurred in many donors. What TCR beta sequences reportedly achieved was accurate prediction of HLA-A and HLA-B alleles in most subjects.

This CDR3 comprises 13 residues. V lost 5 bases to trimming and J lost 8 bases, with 10 bases between them. CDR1 is SNHLY and CDR2 is FYNNEI in the germline V gene. Both 60 Vbeta primers and 13 Jbeta primers went into the PCR. The method was immunoSEQ multiplex PCR; TCRdb's version includes in-frame clones alone and lacks a portion of them. The repertoire holds approximately 100,000 clones, with about 78% as singletons. A word on this clone: Its antigen is unknown.

The specimen sequenced was PBMCs. V usage is TRBV2 and J usage is TRBJ1-6, with D tentatively TRBD1 (6 bases). The origin of this receptor is a woman aged 40 to 50 in good health and CMV-seropositive. CDR3 coding DNA: TGTGCCAGCAGTACAGGGCCGGATTCACCCCTCCACTTT. Its protein product is CASSTGPDSPLHF.